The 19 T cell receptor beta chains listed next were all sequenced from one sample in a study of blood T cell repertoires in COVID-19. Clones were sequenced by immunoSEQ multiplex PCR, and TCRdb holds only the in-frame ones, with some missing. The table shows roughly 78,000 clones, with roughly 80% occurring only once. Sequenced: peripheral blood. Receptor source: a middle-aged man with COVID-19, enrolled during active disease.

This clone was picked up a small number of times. The CDR3 is CASNARGGSGFPYNEQFF. The CDR3 bases are TGTGCCAGCAACGCTAGGGGGGGTAGCGGGTTCCCCTACAATGAGCAGTTCTTC. The rearrangement joins TRBV6-4 to TRBJ2-1; D is possibly TRBD2 (7 bases). This CDR3 comprises 18 residues. Trimming stripped 7 bases from V and 2 bases from J, with 24 bases between. The germline CDR1 and CDR2 sequences are MRHNA and SNTAGT.

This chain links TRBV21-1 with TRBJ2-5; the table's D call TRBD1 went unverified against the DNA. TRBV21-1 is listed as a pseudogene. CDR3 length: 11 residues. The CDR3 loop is CATLGQETQYF. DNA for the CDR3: TGTGCCACCTTAGGACAGGAGACCCAGTACTTC.

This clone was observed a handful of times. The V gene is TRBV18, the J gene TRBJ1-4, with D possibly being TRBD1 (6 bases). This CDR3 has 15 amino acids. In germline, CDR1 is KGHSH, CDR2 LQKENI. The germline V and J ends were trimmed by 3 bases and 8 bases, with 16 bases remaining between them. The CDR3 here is CASSPQQGEGEKLFF. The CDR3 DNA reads TGTGCCAGCTCACCTCAACAGGGCGAGGGCGAAAAACTGTTTTTT.

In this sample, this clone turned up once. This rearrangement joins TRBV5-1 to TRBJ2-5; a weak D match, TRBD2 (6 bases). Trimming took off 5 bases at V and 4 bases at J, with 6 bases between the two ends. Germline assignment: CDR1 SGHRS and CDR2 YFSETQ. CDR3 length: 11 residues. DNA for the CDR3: TGCGCCAGCAGGGGGGGAGAGACCCAGTACTTC. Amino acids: CASRGGETQYF.

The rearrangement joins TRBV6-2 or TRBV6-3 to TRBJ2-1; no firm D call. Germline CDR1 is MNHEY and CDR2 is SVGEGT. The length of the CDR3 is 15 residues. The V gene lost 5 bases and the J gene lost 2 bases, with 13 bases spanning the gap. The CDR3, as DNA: TGTGCCAGCAGTAACTTAGACTCAACCTACAATGAGCAGTTCTTC. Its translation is CASSNLDSTYNEQFF.

CDR3 sequence reads: CAWRGDREGEKLFF. The CDR3 DNA is TGTGCCTGGAGGGGGGACAGGGAGGGCGAAAAACTGTTTTTT. The chain carries TRBV30 and TRBJ1-4; TRBD1 aligns across 9 bases. J was trimmed by 8 bases and V by 3 bases; bases with no gene match: 7. In germline, CDR1 is GTSNPN, CDR2 SVGIG (reference sequence). This CDR3 is built from 14 residues.

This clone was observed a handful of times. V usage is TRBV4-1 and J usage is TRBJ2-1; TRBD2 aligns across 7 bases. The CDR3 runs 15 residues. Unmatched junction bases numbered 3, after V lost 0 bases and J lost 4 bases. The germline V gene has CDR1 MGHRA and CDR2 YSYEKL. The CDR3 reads CASSQDPSGYNEQFF. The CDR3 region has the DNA TGCGCCAGCAGCCAAGATCCTAGCGGATACAATGAGCAGTTCTTC.

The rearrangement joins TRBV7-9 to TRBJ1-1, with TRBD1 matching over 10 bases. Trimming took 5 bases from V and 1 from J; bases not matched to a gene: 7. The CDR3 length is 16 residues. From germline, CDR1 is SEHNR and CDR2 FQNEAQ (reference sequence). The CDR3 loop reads CASSPGQGGPNTEAFF. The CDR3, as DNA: TGTGCCAGCAGCCCCGGACAGGGGGGCCCGAACACTGAAGCTTTCTTT.

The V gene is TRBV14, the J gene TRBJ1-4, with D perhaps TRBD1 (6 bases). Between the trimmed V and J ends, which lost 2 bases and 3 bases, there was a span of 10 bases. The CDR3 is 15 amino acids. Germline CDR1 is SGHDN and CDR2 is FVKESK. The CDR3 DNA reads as TGTGCCAGCAGCCAACAGGGGTCAGCTAATGAAAAACTGTTTTTT. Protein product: CASSQQGSANEKLFF.

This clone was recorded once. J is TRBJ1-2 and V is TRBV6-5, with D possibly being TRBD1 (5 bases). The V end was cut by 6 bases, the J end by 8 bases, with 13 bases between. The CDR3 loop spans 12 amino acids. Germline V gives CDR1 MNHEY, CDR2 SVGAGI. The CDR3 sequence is CASRGDSRGYTF. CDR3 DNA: TGTGCCAGCAGGGGGGACTCGAGAGGCTACACCTTC.

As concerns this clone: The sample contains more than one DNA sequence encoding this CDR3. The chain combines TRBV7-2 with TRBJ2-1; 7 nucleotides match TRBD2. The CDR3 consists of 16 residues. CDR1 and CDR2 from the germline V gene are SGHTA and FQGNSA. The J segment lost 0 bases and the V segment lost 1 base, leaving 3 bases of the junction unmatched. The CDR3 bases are TGTGCCAGCAGCTTAGATGGCGGGAGCTCCTACAATGAGCAGTTCTTC. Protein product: CASSLDGGSSYNEQFF. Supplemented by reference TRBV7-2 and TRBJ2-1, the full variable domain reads GAGVSQSPSNKVTEKGKDVELRCDPISGHTALYWYRQSLGQGLEFLIYFQGNSAPDKSGLPSDRFSAERTGGSVSTLTIQRTQQEDSAVYLCASSLDGGSSYNEQFFGPGTRLTVL.

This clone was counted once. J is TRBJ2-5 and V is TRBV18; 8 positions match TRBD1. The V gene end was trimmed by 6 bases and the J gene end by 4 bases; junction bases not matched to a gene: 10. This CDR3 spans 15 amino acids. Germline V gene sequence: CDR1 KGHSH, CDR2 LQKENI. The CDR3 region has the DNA TGTGCCAGCTCCCCGATAACAGGGGGAAGAGAGACCCAGTACTTC. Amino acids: CASSPITGGRETQYF. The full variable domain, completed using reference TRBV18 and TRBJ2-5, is NAGVMQNPRHLVRRRGQEARLRCSPMKGHSHVYWYRQLPEEGLKFMVYLQKENIIDESGMPKERFSAEFPKEGPSILRIQQVVRGDSAAYFCASSPITGGRETQYFGPGTRLLVL.

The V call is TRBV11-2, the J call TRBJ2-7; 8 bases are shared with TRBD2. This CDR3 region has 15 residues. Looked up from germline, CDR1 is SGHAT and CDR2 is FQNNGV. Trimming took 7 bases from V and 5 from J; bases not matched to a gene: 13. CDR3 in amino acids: CASIPGGAGIHEQYF. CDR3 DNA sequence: TGTGCCAGCATCCCCGGGGGGGCGGGAATCCACGAGCAGTACTTC.

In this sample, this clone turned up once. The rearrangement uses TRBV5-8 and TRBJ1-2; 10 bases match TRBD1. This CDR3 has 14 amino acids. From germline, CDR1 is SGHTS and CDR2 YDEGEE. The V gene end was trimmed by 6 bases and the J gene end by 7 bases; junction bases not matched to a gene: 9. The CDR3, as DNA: TGTGCCAGCAAGCGCGAGACAGGGGGCGGTGGCTACACCTTC. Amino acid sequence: CASKRETGGGGYTF.

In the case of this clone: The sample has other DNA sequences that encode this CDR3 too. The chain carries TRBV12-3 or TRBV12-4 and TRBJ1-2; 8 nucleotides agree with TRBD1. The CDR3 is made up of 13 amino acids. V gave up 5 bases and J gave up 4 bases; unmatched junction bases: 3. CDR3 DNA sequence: TGTGCCAGCAGTCGGGGGACAGGCTATGGCTACACCTTC. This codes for CASSRGTGYGYTF.

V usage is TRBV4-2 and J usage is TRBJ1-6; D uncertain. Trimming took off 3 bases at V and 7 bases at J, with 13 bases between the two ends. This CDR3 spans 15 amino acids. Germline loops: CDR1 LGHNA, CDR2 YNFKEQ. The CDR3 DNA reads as TGTGCCAGCAGCCAGGAGGTCGGGGTGAATTCACCCCTCCACTTT. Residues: CASSQEVGVNSPLHF.

The CDR3 loop reads CASSSPSARGLEQYF. The DNA for the CDR3 is TGTGCCAGCAGTTCTCCTTCTGCGCGCGGCCTCGAGCAGTACTTC. The V gene is TRBV6-5, the J gene TRBJ2-7; D not certain. This CDR3 contains 15 residues. Trimming took off 4 bases at V and 6 bases at J, with 19 bases between the two ends. In germline, CDR1 is MNHEY, CDR2 SVGAGI.

CDR3 DNA sequence: TGTGCCAGCAGCAAACAGATCTCCTACGAGCAGTACTTC. Translated: CASSKQISYEQYF. V and J are TRBV3-1 (or the pseudogene TRBV3-2) and TRBJ2-7; no definite D call. V lost 5 bases to trimming and J lost 0 bases, with 8 bases between them. CDR1 LGHDT and CDR2 YNNKEL come from the germline V gene (reference sequence). The CDR3 runs 13 residues.

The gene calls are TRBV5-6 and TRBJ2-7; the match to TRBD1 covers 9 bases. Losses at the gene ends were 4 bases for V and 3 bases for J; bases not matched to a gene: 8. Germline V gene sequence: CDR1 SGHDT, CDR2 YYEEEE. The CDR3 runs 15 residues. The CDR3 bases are TGTGCCAGCAGCCGCGACAGGGGGTCTTTCTACGAGCAGTACTTC. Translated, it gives CASSRDRGSFYEQYF.